These T cell receptor beta chains were read from a single sample in a study of post-analysis software for immune sequencing data. TCRdb itself ran the PCR reads through MiXCR, one entry per CDR3 protein. The profile shows about 540,000 distinct CDR3 sequences, 30% to 40% of them singletons. Source material: blood. These receptors all stem from a girl aged 2 to 17 with multiple sclerosis. CDR3s include the opening cysteine and the closing phenylalanine or tryptophan. D genes are given only for firm matches. Clone size appears in some rows only: once, few, many, or a class for an expanded clone.

TRBD1 TRBJ1-1 . TRBV25-1 TGTGCCAGCAGTGGATACGGACAGGCGAACACTGAAGCTTTCTTT CASSGYGQANTEAFF
. TRBJ2-2 once TRBV7-2 TGTGCCAGCAGCTTACTGGGACAGAACACCGGGGAGCTGTTTTTT CASSLLGQNTGELFF
. TRBJ2-7 . TRBV7-8 TGTGCCAGCAGCACGGACGGAGGTTACGAGCAGTACTTC CASSTDGGYEQYF
TRBD1 TRBJ1-4 few TRBV7-9 TGTGCCAGCAGCCAGCGCCGGACAGGGGGAGGAGAAAAACTGTTTTTT CASSQRRTGGGEKLFF
. TRBJ1-6 . TRBV25-1 TGTGCCAGCAGTGTCACCGCGTCCTATAATTCACCCCTCCACTTT CASSVTASYNSPLHF
TRBD1 TRBJ2-1 . TRBV29-1 TGCAGCGTACGGACAGGGGGCAATGAGCAGTTCTTC CSVRTGGNEQFF
. TRBJ2-3 once TRBV2 TGTGCCAGCAGTTCCCCCTCCCAGGCGCAGTATTTT CASSSPSQAQYF
. TRBJ1-2 few TRBV7-2 TGTGCCAGCACCGGCGTCGGGTTGGGAATTAGGTACACCTTC CASTGVGLGIRYTF
TRBD2 TRBJ2-1 . TRBV10-1 TGCGCCAGCAGCGGCGGGGGGGCCAATAGGAATGAGCAGTTCTTC CASSGGGANRNEQFF
. TRBJ2-7 . TRBV7-6 TGTGCCAGCAGCCATAGCGTAGGATCCTACGAGCAGTACTTC CASSHSVGSYEQYF
. TRBJ2-2 . TRBV10-3 TGTGCCATCCCCGTGGGCTCGAACACCGGGGAGCTGTTTTTT CAIPVGSNTGELFF
TRBD1 TRBJ2-2 . TRBV28 TGTGCCAGCAGTTCCAGACAGGGGGTGCGAACCGGGGAGCTGTTTTTT CASSSRQGVRTGELFF
TRBD2 TRBJ2-2 . TRBV3-1 TGTGCCAGCAGCCGGGAGGGCCAGGGCAACGAGGAGCTGTTTTTT CASSREGQGNEELFF
TRBD1 TRBJ1-1 . TRBV7-3 TGTGCCAGCAGCTCGGGGCCCCTGGGGACAGGGCGGATGAACACTGAAGCTTTCTTT CASSSGPLGTGRMNTEAFF
. TRBJ1-5 . TRBV20-1 TGCAGTGCTCCCAACAGGGCCTATAGCAATCAGCCCCAGCATTTT CSAPNRAYSNQPQHF
. TRBJ1-2 few TRBV29-1 TGCAGCGTTGACCAGGGGCAGGGGACGGGCTACACCTTC CSVDQGQGTGYTF
TRBD2 TRBJ2-1 . TRBV7-8 TGTGCCAGCAGCTTAGTGTGGCTAGCGGGGGCCGTATCCTACAATGAGCAGTTCTTC CASSLVWLAGAVSYNEQFF
. TRBJ2-6 . TRBV7-9 TGTGCCAGCAGCTTTGCAGGGAACACCAACGTCCTGACTTTC CASSFAGNTNVLTF
. TRBJ1-1 few TRBV24-1 TGTGCCACCAGTGATCCTCGGGATACTGAAGCTTTCTTT CATSDPRDTEAFF
. TRBJ1-2 few TRBV2 TGTGCCAGTAAGCGGGCCTTTCTTCCAACTAACTATGGCTACACCTTC CASKRAFLPTNYGYTF
. TRBJ2-1 many TRBV5-1 TGCGCCAGCAGCTTAGTACAGTTCTACAATGAGCAGTTCTTC CASSLVQFYNEQFF
TRBD2 TRBJ2-7 . TRBV18 TGTGCCAGCTCACCACCGACTAGCGGTAGCTCCTACGAGCAGTACTTC CASSPPTSGSSYEQYF
TRBD1 TRBJ2-2 . TRBV24-1 TGTGCCACCAGTCATTCTAGGGACAGGGATATCGAAGGCACCGGGGAGCTGTTTTTT CATSHSRDRDIEGTGELFF
. TRBJ1-2 few TRBV25-1 TGTGCCAGCAGCCTACAGGGTTTTAACTATGGCTACACCTTC CASSLQGFNYGYTF
. TRBJ2-7 few TRBV7-2 TGTGCCAGCAGCTTAAGCGGTGCCACCTACGAGCAGTACTTC CASSLSGATYEQYF
TRBD2 TRBJ2-1 . TRBV2 TGTGCCACCGGGAGGGGCCAAATAGGGCCAAATGAGCAGTTCTTC CATGRGQIGPNEQFF
. TRBJ2-2 once TRBV15 TGTGCCACCAGCAGGCAATCAGGAGGGCCCGGGGAGCTGTTTTTT CATSRQSGGPGELFF
TRBD2 TRBJ2-5 few TRBV20-1 TGCAGTGCTAGCCGCCCTAGCGGGGGGACTCAAGAGACCCAGTACTTC CSASRPSGGTQETQYF
. TRBJ2-1 . TRBV27 TGTGCCAGCAGTTTACGGGGGCGGGGGAGCTCCTACAATGAGCAGTTCTTC CASSLRGRGSSYNEQFF
TRBD1 TRBJ2-1 . TRBV3-1 TGTGCCAGCAGCCAAGTTACAGGGGGTATCAATGAGCAGTTCTTC CASSQVTGGINEQFF
. TRBJ1-1 few TRBV7-3 TGTGCCAGCAGCTTAACGATGAACACTGAAGCTTTCTTT CASSLTMNTEAFF
TRBD1 TRBJ2-4 . TRBV10-3 TGTGCCATCAGTGAGGGGGGACAGTCCAACCTCGTTCAGTACTTC CAISEGGQSNLVQYF
. TRBJ1-1 few TRBV6-5 TGTGCCAGCAGTTACCTGGCAGGGTATTATATGAACACTGAAGCTTTCTTT CASSYLAGYYMNTEAFF
. TRBJ2-1 . TRBV7-6 TGTGCCAGCAGCTTAACTCCCCCTAGCGCCCTTCTCATCTACAATGAGCAGTTCTTC CASSLTPPSALLIYNEQFF
TRBD2 TRBJ2-1 . TRBV5-1 TGCGCCAGCAGCTTCCCGGGCCCTGGGGGGGGGAATGAGCAGTTCTTC CASSFPGPGGGNEQFF
TRBD2 TRBJ2-6 . TRBV11-1 TGTGCCAGCAGCTTAGCGCTAGCGGGGGGCTCTGGGGCCAACGTCCTGACTTTC CASSLALAGGSGANVLTF
TRBD2 TRBJ2-5 . TRBV20-1 TGCAGTGCTAGAGATACCGGGACTAGCGGAGAGACCCAGTACTTC CSARDTGTSGETQYF
. TRBJ1-4 . TRBV7-9 TGTGCCAGCAGCTTTGGGGCCCGCAGGGGTGAAAAACTGTTTTTT CASSFGARRGEKLFF
TRBD1 TRBJ2-1 . TRBV20-1 TGCAGTGCTAGATTCCAGGGGGCCTATGAGCAGTTCTTC CSARFQGAYEQFF
TRBD1 TRBJ1-2 . TRBV10-3 TGTGCCGTCAGTCAGGACAGGGCCGCTAACTATGGCTACACCTTC CAVSQDRAANYGYTF
TRBD1 TRBJ1-1 . TRBV4-1 TGCGCCAGCAGCCAAGATCTGGGACAGGGGGAACGCACTGAAGCTTTCTTT CASSQDLGQGERTEAFF
. TRBJ1-1 . TRBV27 TGTGCCAGCAGTGATCGGGGTTCAGACACTGAAGCTTTCTTT CASSDRGSDTEAFF
. TRBJ1-1 . TRBV6-6 TGTGCCAGCAGTCCGCCCCGGAACACTGAAGCTTTCTTT CASSPPRNTEAFF
TRBD1 TRBJ2-5 few TRBV6-2/TRBV6-3 TGTGCCAGCAGTTACTCGACAGGGGGCAGTGAGACCCAGTACTTC CASSYSTGGSETQYF